The 29 T cell receptor beta chains below come from one sample, sequenced in a study of blood T cells in healthy people across ages. Together with a sample-barcoded 5' primer, a J-beta primer mix was included in a second PCR lasting roughly 7 to 11 cycles. TCRdb reprocessed the 5' RACE reads with MiXCR, giving one entry per CDR3 protein. This table has fewer than 950,000 distinct CDR3 sequences, under 40% appearing once. Sample: blood. The source of these receptors is a man between 18 and 35 years old in good health.

The chain links TRBV7-2 to TRBJ1-4; tentative D call: TRBD1 (6 bases). The CDR3 has 14 amino acids. Germline values: CDR1 SGHTA, CDR2 FQGNSA. V was clipped by 5 bases and J by 1 base, with 8 bases between them. Here the CDR3 DNA reads TGTGCCAGCAGCCTCAGGGGAACTAATGAAAAACTGTTTTTT. Translation: CASSLRGTNEKLFF.

The CDR3 sequence is CATSGPDWEDTQYF. CDR3 DNA sequence: TGTGCCACCAGTGGCCCGGACTGGGAAGATACGCAGTATTTT. The J gene is TRBJ2-3, the V gene TRBV24-1, with D possibly matching TRBD2 (5 bases). V was clipped by 5 bases and J by 5 bases, with 13 bases between them. Germline V gives CDR1 KGHDR, CDR2 SFDVKD. CDR3 length: 14 residues.

Only a few counts were recorded for this clonotype. This rearrangement joins TRBV10-3 to TRBJ1-2, with TRBD1 as a possible D gene (5 bases). Trimming took off 0 bases at V and 10 bases at J, with 21 bases between the two ends. CDR3 size: 16 residues. Per germline, CDR1 ENHRY and CDR2 SYGVKD. CDR3 nucleotides: TGTGCCATCAGTGAGTCCAGAGAGCCCGGGACGCTGGACTACACCTTC. Its translation is CAISESREPGTLDYTF.

This clonotype was picked up one time. J is TRBJ2-3 and V is TRBV7-9; TRBD1 matches at 7 bases. The germline gives CDR1 SEHNR, CDR2 FQNEAQ (reference sequence). After removal of 10 bases from V and 1 base from J, the junction contained 11 bases not matched to a gene. The CDR3 consists of 15 residues. The CDR3 reads CANQYNRGGTDTQYF. Written as DNA, the CDR3 is TGTGCCAACCAATACAACAGGGGCGGCACAGATACGCAGTATTTT.

This clonotype was seen repeatedly, ten times or more. The chain has TRBV4-2 and TRBJ2-5; D uncertain. Trimming pared 4 bases from V and 2 bases from J, leaving 8 bases between. The CDR3 contains 13 residues. The germline CDR1 and CDR2 sequences are LGHNA and YNFKEQ. CDR3 DNA: TGTGCCAGCAGCCCGTACGGGCAAGAGACCCAGTACTTC. Protein: CASSPYGQETQYF.

The chain recombines TRBV12-3 or TRBV12-4 with TRBJ2-7; TRBD2 agrees at 11 bases. The trim removed 6 bases at V and 7 bases at J, leaving 8 bases unmatched. The CDR3 loop spans 14 amino acids. This CDR3 reads CASSPSGGYNEQYF. In DNA, the CDR3 is TGTGCCAGCAGCCCTAGCGGGGGGTACAATGAGCAGTACTTC.

This rearrangement joins TRBV20-1 to TRBJ2-3; 12 nucleotides agree with TRBD2. This CDR3 has 15 amino acids. With V trimmed by 3 bases and J by 6 bases, 7 bases remained unmatched. Germline V CDR1 and CDR2: DFQATT, SNEGSKA (reference sequence). The CDR3 here is CSARSLAGGLDTQYF. The CDR3 nucleotides read TGCAGTGCTAGGAGTCTAGCGGGGGGGTTGGATACGCAGTATTTT.

This clonotype turned up a few times. The V and J genes are TRBV20-1 and TRBJ1-2, with 8 bases that match TRBD1. CDR3 length: 13 residues. Looked up from germline, CDR1 is DFQATT and CDR2 is SNEGSKA (reference sequence). The ends lost 6 bases at V and 7 bases at J; junction bases unmatched: 10. The CDR3 loop is CSAASGGARGYTF. Written as DNA, the CDR3 is TGCAGTGCCGCTTCAGGGGGCGCGCGTGGCTACACCTTC.

The chain has TRBV12-3 or TRBV12-4 and TRBJ1-4; 7 bases match TRBD1. CDR3 length equals 12 residues. J was trimmed by 7 bases and V by 9 bases; bases with no gene match: 5. The CDR3 bases are TGTGCCAGTCGAACAGGGGTTGAAAAACTGTTTTTT. Protein product: CASRTGVEKLFF.

The rearrangement links TRBV20-1 to TRBJ2-1, with TRBD1 matching 8 bases. The CDR3 contains 14 residues. CDR1 is DFQATT and CDR2 is SNEGSKA in the germline V gene (reference sequence). V gave up 8 bases and J gave up 7 bases; unmatched junction bases: 13. This chain's CDR3 is CSSPPDRAWNEQFF. The CDR3 bases are TGCAGTTCTCCCCCGGACAGGGCTTGGAATGAGCAGTTCTTC.

This clonotype occurred a few times. The rearrangement uses TRBV7-9 and TRBJ2-3, with 8 positions matching TRBD1. The germline V gene encodes CDR1 SEHNR and CDR2 FQNEAQ (reference sequence). The V gene end was trimmed by 0 bases and the J gene end by 2 bases; junction bases not matched to a gene: 10. This CDR3 has 18 residues. CDR3 sequence (DNA): TGTGCCAGCAGCTTAGCGCTAATCCGGGACAGGAACACAGATACGCAGTATTTT. It translates to CASSLALIRDRNTDTQYF. Looking up the rest from reference TRBV7-9 and TRBJ2-3 gives the full variable domain: DTGVSQNPRHKITKRGQNVTFRCDPISEHNRLYWYRQTLGQGPEFLTYFQNEAQLEKSRLLSDRFSAERPKGSFSTLEIQRTEQGDSAMYLCASSLALIRDRNTDTQYFGPGTRLTVL.

This chain connects TRBV4-1 to TRBJ2-1; D might be TRBD2 (5 bases). V was pared by 0 bases and J by 8 bases, with 14 bases between. The CDR3 contains 15 residues. Germline V gives CDR1 MGHRA, CDR2 YSYEKL. The CDR3 spells CASSQDRTSRHEQFF. Written as DNA, the CDR3 is TGCGCCAGCAGCCAAGATAGGACTTCCCGCCATGAGCAGTTCTTC.

This clonotype has a handful of counts. V is TRBV20-1 and J is TRBJ1-2; weak D call: TRBD1 (5 bases). Germline V gene data show CDR1 as DFQATT and CDR2 as SNEGSKA (reference sequence). The CDR3 covers 13 residues. Trimming stripped 2 bases from V and 1 base from J, with 8 bases between. The CDR3 DNA reads TGCAGTGCTAGAAGGGACGGTAACTATGGCTACACCTTC. Its protein is CSARRDGNYGYTF.

V gene TRBV6-4 combines with J gene TRBJ1-1; possibly TRBD1 for D (5 bases). Germline V gene lookup returns CDR1 MRHNA and CDR2 SNTAGT. The CDR3 contains 15 residues. V was trimmed by 0 bases and J by 4 bases, leaving 12 bases between them. CDR3 in amino acids: CASSDSRFGGTEAFF. The CDR3 DNA is TGTGCCAGCAGTGACTCGAGGTTCGGGGGCACTGAAGCTTTCTTT.

About this clonotype itself: A read error may be the cause here, since a much bigger clone is one base away. The chain joins TRBV10-3 to TRBJ2-4; no clear D. The DNA matches TRBJ2-5 better at its end, which makes the J call doubtful. The CDR3 extends over 14 amino acids. The germline CDR1 and CDR2 sequences are ENHRY and SYGVKD. The DNA of the CDR3 is TGTGCCATCAGCCAACGAGCGCCGAAAGAGACCCAGTACTTC. Its translation: CAISQRAPKETQYF.

The chain carries TRBV20-1 and TRBJ2-7; D not certain. The CDR3 extends over 13 amino acids. Looked up from germline, CDR1 is DFQATT and CDR2 is SNEGSKA (reference sequence). V lost 4 bases, J lost 2 bases, and 12 bases lay in between. CDR3 in amino acids: CSATTLSPYEQYF. The CDR3 DNA sequence: TGCAGTGCTACAACACTGTCTCCCTACGAGCAGTACTTC.

This clonotype was observed once. The J gene is TRBJ1-3, the V gene TRBV20-1, with no clear D. The V gene's germline CDR1 is DFQATT and CDR2 SNEGSKA (reference sequence). This CDR3 contains 12 residues. Between the trimmed V and J ends, which lost 2 bases and 2 bases, there was a span of 4 bases. The CDR3, as DNA: TGCAGTGCTAGATTGCCTGGAAACACCATATATTTT. This codes for CSARLPGNTIYF.

In this sample, this clonotype turned up a few times. The chain uses TRBV4-2 and TRBJ1-1; tentatively, D is TRBD1 (6 bases). The CDR3 totals 17 residues. Germline values: CDR1 LGHNA, CDR2 YNFKEQ. Trimming took off 1 base at V and 0 bases at J, with 15 bases between the two ends. For the CDR3, the DNA is TGTGCCAGCAGCCAAGGGGTACAGGGTAACTTGAACACTGAAGCTTTCTTT. Amino acids: CASSQGVQGNLNTEAFF.

The chain combines TRBV9 with TRBJ1-1, with D perhaps TRBD1 (6 bases). Germline assignment: CDR1 SGDLS and CDR2 YYNGEE. V was pared by 2 bases and J by 1 base, with 9 bases between. The CDR3 extends over 14 amino acids. CDR3 sequence reads: CASSVTTGNTEAFF. CDR3 coding DNA: TGTGCCAGCAGCGTTACGACAGGGAACACTGAAGCTTTCTTT.

In the case of this clonotype: It may be a read error: a sequence one base away is much more abundant. The chain employs TRBV12-3 or TRBV12-4 and TRBJ1-2; no firm D call. The V end lost 5 bases, the J end lost 8 bases, and 15 bases lay between the germline ends. There are 13 residues in the CDR3. The CDR3 sequence: CASSHGGGFGYTF. In DNA form, the CDR3 reads TGTGCCAGCAGTCACGGAGGAGGGTTCGGCTACACCTTC.

There are many counts of this clonotype. The V call is TRBV7-2, the J call TRBJ1-5; D possibly corresponds to TRBD1 (5 bases). Trimming took 3 bases from V and 3 from J, leaving 9 bases between them. CDR1 SGHTA and CDR2 FQGNSA come from the germline V gene. The CDR3 has 14 amino acids. CDR3 coding DNA: TGTGCCAGCAGCTTGGGGCAGTCCAATCAGCCCCAGCATTTT. It is translated as CASSLGQSNQPQHF.

This clonotype has more than one count but fewer than ten. The J gene is TRBJ2-5, the V gene TRBV5-5; TRBD2 aligns across 7 bases. The germline gives CDR1 SGHKS, CDR2 YYEKEE (reference sequence). The CDR3 runs to 18 residues. The trim removed 4 bases at V and 11 bases at J, leaving 26 bases unmatched. The chain's CDR3 is CASSAARLAFGPNNEQYF. Written as DNA, the CDR3 is TGTGCCAGCAGCGCGGCCCGACTAGCATTCGGACCAAACAATGAGCAGTACTTC.

The chain recombines TRBV9 with TRBJ2-5; the D call may be TRBD1 or TRBD2 (6 bases each). Looked up from germline, CDR1 is SGDLS and CDR2 is YYNGEE. V lost 4 bases and J lost 3, with 16 bases in between. The CDR3 consists of 15 residues. The CDR3 DNA reads TGTGCCAGCAGCTTGGGAGGACAGACTAAAGAGACCCAGTACTTC. This codes for CASSLGGQTKETQYF.

The CDR3 sequence is CASGDRIYQPQHF. The CDR3 DNA sequence: TGTGCCAGCGGGGACAGGATTTATCAGCCCCAGCATTTT. The gene calls are TRBV2 and TRBJ1-5; 8 bases are a match to TRBD1. The CDR3 covers 13 residues. V dropped 8 bases and J dropped 5; count of bases not matched to a gene: 5. Germline V gene lookup returns CDR1 SNHLY and CDR2 FYNNEI.

The chain employs TRBV21-1 and TRBJ1-2. TRBV21-1 is a known pseudogene. CDR3 length: 14 amino acids. The CDR3 sequence is CASSKDPADYGYTF. DNA of the CDR3: TGTGCCAGCAGCAAAGATCCCGCTGACTATGGCTACACCTTC.

This clonotype was observed a few times. The chain couples TRBV2 to TRBJ1-1; D may be TRBD1 (6 bases). The CDR3 is 15 residues long. The V end lost 6 bases, the J end lost 5 bases, and 19 bases lay between the germline ends. Germline V lookup: CDR1 SNHLY, CDR2 FYNNEI. CDR3 amino acids: CASRDSTGSRTEAFF. In DNA form, the CDR3 reads TGTGCCAGCAGGGACTCAACAGGGTCGAGGACTGAAGCTTTCTTT.

Worth noting for this clonotype: A single base separates this from a much larger clone, so it may be a read error. This chain connects TRBV20-1 to TRBJ2-7; the D gene is possibly TRBD1 (6 bases). The CDR3 totals 16 residues. The germline CDR1 and CDR2 sequences are DFQATT and SNEGSKA (reference sequence). The CDR3 sequence: CSARIQDRRPSYEQCF. For the CDR3, the DNA is TGCAGTGCTAGGATACAAGACAGGAGACCCAGCTACGAGCAGTGCTTC.

This clonotype has more than one count but fewer than ten. V usage is TRBV5-1 and J usage is TRBJ1-2, with TRBD1 matching 7 bases. The CDR3 sequence is 16 residues long. V shed 0 bases and J 8 bases; nucleotides not matched to a gene: 13. The germline CDR1 and CDR2 sequences are SGHRS and YFSETQ. CDR3 coding DNA: TGCGCCAGCAGCTTGGCCGTTTCGGGTACAGGGGAAGGCTACACCTTC. It encodes CASSLAVSGTGEGYTF.

Turning to this clonotype: The junction departs from germline at one end; a sequencing error may be responsible. This chain joins TRBV7-2 and TRBJ2-5; 14 bases fit TRBD2. Germline CDR1 SGHTA, CDR2 FQGNSA. The CDR3 is 15 amino acids. The DNA for the CDR3 is TGTGCCGGCAGTCGGACTAGCGGGAGGCAAGAGACCCAGTACTTC. Encoded protein: CAGSRTSGRQETQYF.